These 20 T cell receptor beta chains originate from one sample sequenced in a study of blood T cells in healthy people across ages. Together with a sample-barcoded 5' primer, a J-beta primer mix was included in a second PCR lasting about 6 to 11 cycles. TCRdb reanalysed the 5' RACE reads using MiXCR and keeps one entry per CDR3 protein. The data contain around 990,000 distinct CDR3 sequences, 20% to 25% of them singletons. The same data also contributed to another study, on T cells of mothers and their children.

Sequencing input: blood. The receptors were gathered from a girl aged 2 to 10 in good health.

Comments on this clonotype: Here the CDR3 omits its conserved ending phenylalanine or tryptophan, so a read error is the likely source. The gene calls are TRBV5-8 and TRBJ2-1, with 11 bases that match TRBD2. V shed 4 bases, J shed 3 bases, and the junction held 15 bases outside the gene matches. This CDR3 is 19 amino acids long. The germline V gene encodes CDR1 SGHTS and CDR2 YDEGEE. Written as DNA, the CDR3 is TGTGCCAGCAGCCAGGCGTTGAGGACTAGCGGGCAGATCTACAATGAGCAGTTCCTC. It translates to CASSQALRTSGQIYNEQFL.

The rearrangement joins TRBV5-5 to TRBJ1-1, with 11 bases identical to TRBD1. V lost 6 bases, J lost 2 bases, and 9 bases stayed unmatched. Germline CDR1 is SGHKS and CDR2 is YYEKEE (reference sequence). CDR3 length: 16 residues. CDR3 nucleotides: TGTGCCAGCACCCCCGGACAGGGGGCCCTCAACACTGAAGCTTTCTTT. Amino acid sequence: CASTPGQGALNTEAFF.

Only a few counts were recorded for this clonotype. This chain connects TRBV12-3 or TRBV12-4 to TRBJ2-7; 12 bases align to TRBD1. The CDR3 runs 17 residues. V shed 1 base and J 4 bases; nucleotides not matched to a gene: 8. The CDR3 DNA is TGTGCCAGCAGTTTAGAGGTCTGGGACAGGGGGCAATACGAGCAGTACTTC. This codes for CASSLEVWDRGQYEQYF.

This clonotype was counted a few times. This chain connects TRBV5-1 to TRBJ2-1; a possible D gene is TRBD1 (5 bases). Germline values: CDR1 SGHRS, CDR2 YFSETQ. Trimming stripped 0 bases from V and 8 bases from J, with 12 bases between. The CDR3 spans 14 residues. CDR3 sequence reads: CASSLAQGLDEQFF. The CDR3 nucleotides are TGCGCCAGCAGCTTGGCCCAGGGCCTGGATGAGCAGTTCTTC.

This clonotype has just a few counts. This chain uses TRBV28 with TRBJ2-1; D possibly uses TRBD1 or TRBD2 (6 bases each). Germline lookup yields CDR1 MDHEN and CDR2 SYDVKM. Trimming took off 4 bases at V and 14 bases at J, with 15 bases between the two ends. The CDR3 contains 12 residues. DNA for the CDR3: TGTGCCAGCAGTTCATCGGGGGCAGGGGAGTTCTTC. As protein: CASSSSGAGEFF. Looking up the rest from reference TRBV28 and TRBJ2-1 gives the full variable domain: DVKVTQSSRYLVKRTGEKVFLECVQDMDHENMFWYRQDPGLGLRLIYFSYDVKMKEKGDIPEGYSVSREKKERFSLILESASTNQTSMYLCASSSSGAGEFFGPGTRLTVL.

This clonotype appeared a single time. The CDR3 spells CASSISENEQFF. The CDR3 DNA reads TGTGCCAGCAGCATAAGTGAGAATGAGCAGTTCTTC. This chain uses TRBV7-9 with TRBJ2-1; D gene ambiguous. Germline V CDR1 and CDR2: SEHNR, FQNEAQ (reference sequence). CDR3 length: 12 amino acids. V was pared by 5 bases and J by 7 bases, with 9 bases between.

This chain joins TRBV12-3 or TRBV12-4 and TRBJ2-7; D not certain. CDR3 size: 15 residues. V lost 1 base to trimming and J lost 2 bases, with 12 bases between them. CDR3 loop: CASSLGTSITYEQYF. The CDR3, as DNA: TGTGCCAGCAGTTTAGGTACCAGTATTACCTACGAGCAGTACTTC.

This clonotype was counted a few times. The V call is TRBV20-1, the J call TRBJ2-1, with D unclear. CDR1 and CDR2 from the germline V gene are DFQATT and SNEGSKA (reference sequence). CDR3 size: 10 residues. In nucleotides, the CDR3 is TGCAGCCCCCTAGGCAATGAGCAGTTCTTC. This translates into CSPLGNEQFF.

This clonotype came up a few times. This chain uses TRBV7-9 with TRBJ2-7; 12 bases agree with TRBD2. CDR1 is SEHNR and CDR2 is FQNEAQ in the germline V gene (reference sequence). This CDR3 comprises 16 residues. The V segment lost 2 bases and the J segment 5 bases; nucleotides outside the gene matches: 7. CDR3 DNA: TGTGCCAGCAGCTTACTAGCGGGGGGGCTAAACGACGAGCAGTACTTC. This gives the protein CASSLLAGGLNDEQYF.

V usage is TRBV20-1 and J usage is TRBJ2-1, with TRBD2 matching over 7 bases. V gave up 3 bases and J gave up 2 bases; unmatched junction bases: 1. The CDR3 is 13 amino acids. Germline V gene lookup returns CDR1 DFQATT and CDR2 SNEGSKA (reference sequence). The CDR3 region has the DNA TGCAGTGCTAGGGCGGGAGCCTACAATGAGCAGTTCTTC. It translates to CSARAGAYNEQFF.

J is TRBJ2-3 and V is TRBV7-9; D gene ambiguous. Germline CDR1 and CDR2: SEHNR and FQNEAQ (reference sequence). V was shortened by 5 bases and J by 5 bases, with 11 bases between the two germline ends. The CDR3 consists of 13 residues. CDR3 amino acids: CASSRVLIDTQYF. The CDR3 DNA is TGTGCCAGCAGCCGCGTACTTATAGATACGCAGTATTTT.

This clonotype was observed a handful of times. The genes are TRBV20-1 and TRBJ1-1, with TRBD1 as a possible D gene (5 bases). Germline V gene data show CDR1 as DFQATT and CDR2 as SNEGSKA (reference sequence). Trimming left V 4 bases short and J 2 bases short, with 11 bases between. The CDR3 consists of 13 residues. As DNA, the CDR3 is TGCAGTGCTAAGGGGCACGCAAACACTGAAGCTTTCTTT. Its translation is CSAKGHANTEAFF.

The V gene is TRBV28, the J gene TRBJ2-3, with 9 bases fitting TRBD2. V lost 3 bases and J lost 2; bases outside the gene matches: 3. Per the germline V gene, CDR1 is MDHEN and CDR2 is SYDVKM. This CDR3 has 15 amino acids. The CDR3 bases are TGTGCCAGCAGTTTTAGCGGGAGAGACACAGATACGCAGTATTTT. It encodes CASSFSGRDTDTQYF. Together with reference TRBV28 and TRBJ2-3, the CDR3 gives the full variable domain: DVKVTQSSRYLVKRTGEKVFLECVQDMDHENMFWYRQDPGLGLRLIYFSYDVKMKEKGDIPEGYSVSREKKERFSLILESASTNQTSMYLCASSFSGRDTDTQYFGPGTRLTVL.

This clonotype was detected a few times. The chain joins TRBV5-1 to TRBJ1-6, with a tentative D call TRBD1 (6 bases). There are 17 residues in the CDR3. Germline loops: CDR1 SGHRS, CDR2 YFSETQ. V shed 0 bases and J shed 7 bases, with 17 bases lying between them. CDR3 DNA: TGCGCCAGCAGCTTGGGGGAGACAGGACCCAAAAATTCACCCCTCCACTTT. This translates into CASSLGETGPKNSPLHF.

The J gene is TRBJ1-2, the V gene TRBV28, with TRBD1 matching over 8 bases. CDR3 length: 13 residues. J was trimmed by 6 bases and V by 8 bases; bases with no gene match: 8. Looked up from germline, CDR1 is MDHEN and CDR2 is SYDVKM. The CDR3 sequence is CASVERDRNGYTF. The CDR3, as DNA: TGTGCCAGCGTGGAGCGGGACAGGAATGGCTACACCTTC.

In its sample, this clonotype was seen a few times. The chain is built from TRBV19 and TRBJ1-1; the D is unclear. V was shortened by 9 bases and J by 3 bases, with 14 bases between the two germline ends. This CDR3 comprises 13 residues. Germline CDR1 and CDR2: LNHDA and SQIVND (reference sequence). CDR3 loop: CASREAVYTEAFF. The CDR3 nucleotides are TGTGCCAGCCGCGAGGCGGTTTACACTGAAGCTTTCTTT.

This chain joins TRBV11-2 and TRBJ2-5; possibly TRBD2 for D (6 bases). The J call may be in error: the DNA end matches TRBJ2-7 better. The CDR3 runs to 14 residues. Per the germline V gene, CDR1 is SGHAT and CDR2 is FQNNGV. In DNA form, the CDR3 reads TGTGCCAGCAGCTTAGGGACTAATACCTACGAGCAGTACTTC. It codes for CASSLGTNTYEQYF.

A few counts support this clonotype. V and J are TRBV7-2 and TRBJ2-5; 7 nucleotides match TRBD2. The CDR3 extends over 16 amino acids. Germline V lookup: CDR1 SGHTA, CDR2 FQGNSA. V lost 4 bases and J lost 2; bases outside the gene matches: 10. Written as DNA, the CDR3 is TGTGCCAGCAGCTCACTGGATCGGGAGGATCAAGAGACCCAGTACTTC. This encodes CASSSLDREDQETQYF.

The chain joins TRBV4-1 to TRBJ2-5; 9 bases are a match to TRBD2. The CDR3 contains 15 residues. The germline gives CDR1 MGHRA, CDR2 YSYEKL. V was clipped by 1 base and J by 5 bases; unmatched bases: 5. The CDR3 protein is CASSQGPSGVETQYF. CDR3 nucleotide sequence: TGCGCCAGCAGCCAAGGGCCTAGCGGGGTCGAGACCCAGTACTTC.

This clonotype was seen only a few times. This chain uses TRBV2 with TRBJ1-4; D call uncertain. Germline V gene data show CDR1 as SNHLY and CDR2 as FYNNEI. CDR3 size: 16 residues. The V and J ends lost 1 base and 8 bases respectively, with 17 bases between them. CDR3 in DNA: TGTGCCAGCAGTGAAGGGGGAACCCCATTAAGGGAAAAACTGTTTTTT. This sequence encodes CASSEGGTPLREKLFF.